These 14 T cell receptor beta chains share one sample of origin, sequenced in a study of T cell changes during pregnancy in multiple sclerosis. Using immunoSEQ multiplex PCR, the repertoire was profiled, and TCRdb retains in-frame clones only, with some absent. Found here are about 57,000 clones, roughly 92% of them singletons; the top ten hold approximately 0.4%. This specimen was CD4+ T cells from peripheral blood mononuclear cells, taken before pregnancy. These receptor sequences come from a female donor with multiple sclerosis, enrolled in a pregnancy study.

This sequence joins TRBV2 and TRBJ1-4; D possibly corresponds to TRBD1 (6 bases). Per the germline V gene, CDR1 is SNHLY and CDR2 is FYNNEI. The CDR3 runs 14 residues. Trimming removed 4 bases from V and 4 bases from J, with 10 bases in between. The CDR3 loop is CASSVDRHNEKLFF. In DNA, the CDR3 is TGTGCCAGCAGTGTCGACAGGCATAATGAAAAACTGTTTTTT.

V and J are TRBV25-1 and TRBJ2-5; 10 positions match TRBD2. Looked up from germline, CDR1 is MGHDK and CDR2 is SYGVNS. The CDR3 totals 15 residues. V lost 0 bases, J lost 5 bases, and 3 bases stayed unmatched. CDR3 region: CASSEYGSGRETQYF. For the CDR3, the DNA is TGTGCCAGCAGTGAATACGGTAGCGGGAGGGAGACCCAGTACTTC.

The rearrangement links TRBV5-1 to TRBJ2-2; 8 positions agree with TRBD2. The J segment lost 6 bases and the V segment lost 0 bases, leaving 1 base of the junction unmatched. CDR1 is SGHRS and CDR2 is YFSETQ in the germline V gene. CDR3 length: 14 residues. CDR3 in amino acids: CASSLGTSSGELFF. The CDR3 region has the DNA TGCGCCAGCAGCTTGGGGACTAGCTCCGGGGAGCTGTTTTTT.

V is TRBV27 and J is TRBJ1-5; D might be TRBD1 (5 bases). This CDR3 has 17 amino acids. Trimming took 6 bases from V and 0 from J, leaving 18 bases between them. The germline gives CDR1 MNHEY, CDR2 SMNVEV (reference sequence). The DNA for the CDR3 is TGTGCCAGCAGCCTTACCCGTCCAGGGAATAGCAATCAGCCCCAGCATTTT. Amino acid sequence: CASSLTRPGNSNQPQHF.

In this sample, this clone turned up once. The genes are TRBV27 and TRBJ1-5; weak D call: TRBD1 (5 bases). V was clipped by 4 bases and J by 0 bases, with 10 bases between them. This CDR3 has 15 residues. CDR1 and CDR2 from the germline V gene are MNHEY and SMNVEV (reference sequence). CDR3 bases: TGTGCCAGCAGTTCCTGGACAAATAGCAATCAGCCCCAGCATTTT. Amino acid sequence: CASSSWTNSNQPQHF.

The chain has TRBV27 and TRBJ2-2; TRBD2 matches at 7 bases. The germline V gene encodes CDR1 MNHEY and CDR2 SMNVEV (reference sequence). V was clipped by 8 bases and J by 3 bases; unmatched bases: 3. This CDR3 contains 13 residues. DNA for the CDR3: TGTGCCAGCGGGAGGGTCTACACCGGGGAGCTGTTTTTT. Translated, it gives CASGRVYTGELFF.

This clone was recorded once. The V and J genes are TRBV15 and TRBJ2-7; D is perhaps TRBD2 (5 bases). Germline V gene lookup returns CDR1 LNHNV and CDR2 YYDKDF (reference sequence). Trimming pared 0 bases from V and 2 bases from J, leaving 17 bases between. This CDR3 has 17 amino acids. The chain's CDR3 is CATSRDMSSGTTYEQYF. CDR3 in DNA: TGTGCCACCAGCAGAGATATGTCCTCGGGAACGACCTACGAGCAGTACTTC.

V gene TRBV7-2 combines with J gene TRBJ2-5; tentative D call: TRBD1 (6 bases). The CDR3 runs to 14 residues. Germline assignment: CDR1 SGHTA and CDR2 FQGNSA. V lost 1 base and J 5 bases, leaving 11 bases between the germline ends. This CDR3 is CASSLGPRGETQYF. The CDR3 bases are TGTGCCAGCAGCTTAGGTCCCAGGGGTGAGACCCAGTACTTC.

The CDR3 DNA reads TGTGCCAGCAGCAACACTAGGAACTACGAGCAGTACTTC. This sequence encodes CASSNTRNYEQYF. The rearrangement uses TRBV21-1 and TRBJ2-7; the table's TRBD2 call for D was not verified on the DNA. TRBV21-1 is classified as a pseudogene. This CDR3 spans 13 amino acids.

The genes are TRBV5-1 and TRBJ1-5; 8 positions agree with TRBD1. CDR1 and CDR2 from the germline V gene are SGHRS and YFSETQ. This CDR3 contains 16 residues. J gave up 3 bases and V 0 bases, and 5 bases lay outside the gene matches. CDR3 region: CASSLVPGGSNQPQHF. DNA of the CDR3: TGCGCCAGCAGCTTGGTCCCAGGGGGCTCCAATCAGCCCCAGCATTTT.

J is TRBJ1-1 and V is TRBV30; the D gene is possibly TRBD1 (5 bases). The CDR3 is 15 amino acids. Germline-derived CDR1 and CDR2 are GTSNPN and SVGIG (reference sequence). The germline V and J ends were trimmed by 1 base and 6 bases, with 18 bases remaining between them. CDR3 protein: CAWSAGSGRTSEAFF. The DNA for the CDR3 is TGTGCCTGGAGTGCGGGTTCAGGGCGTACGTCTGAAGCTTTCTTT.

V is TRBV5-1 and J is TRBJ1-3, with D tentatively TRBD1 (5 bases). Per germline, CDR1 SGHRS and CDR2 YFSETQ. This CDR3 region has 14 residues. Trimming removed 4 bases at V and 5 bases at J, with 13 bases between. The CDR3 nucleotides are TGCGCCAGCAGCGATCCGCAGGACAGAAACACCATATATTTT. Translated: CASSDPQDRNTIYF.

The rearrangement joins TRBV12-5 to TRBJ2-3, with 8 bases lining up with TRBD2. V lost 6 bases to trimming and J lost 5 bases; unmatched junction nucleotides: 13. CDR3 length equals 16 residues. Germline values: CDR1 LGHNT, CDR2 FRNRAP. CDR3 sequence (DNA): TGTGCTAGTGGCCTGGGGGTAGCGGGATGGGGAGATACGCAGTATTTT. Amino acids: CASGLGVAGWGDTQYF.

CDR3 loop: CAWRSTGGGNEKLFF. The CDR3 DNA follows: TGTGCCTGGAGGAGCACAGGGGGGGGTAATGAAAAACTGTTTTTT. V gene TRBV30 combines with J gene TRBJ1-4; 8 bases are shared with TRBD1. The germline gives CDR1 GTSNPN, CDR2 SVGIG (reference sequence). The junction had 7 bases not matched to a gene; V was cut back by 3 bases and J by 4 bases. This CDR3 is built from 15 residues.